This passage covers 26 T cell receptor beta chains from one sample sequenced in a study of cytomegalovirus exposure and HLA in healthy donors. Data came from immunoSEQ multiplex PCR; TCRdb stores just in-frame clones and leaves some out. Here the sample spans around 180,000 clones, more than 80% being singletons. Sequencing input: PBMCs. The receptors were sampled from a man younger than 35 in good health and CMV-seropositive.

The V call is TRBV11-2, the J call TRBJ2-7; D is uncertain. The CDR3 spans 12 residues. Trimming took off 6 bases at V and 6 bases at J, with 12 bases between the two ends. From germline, CDR1 is SGHAT and CDR2 FQNNGV. CDR3: CASSKSSPEQYF. CDR3 bases: TGTGCCAGCAGTAAGAGCTCCCCCGAGCAGTACTTC.

This chain links TRBV7-3 with TRBJ1-3; D is possibly TRBD1 (5 bases). Deletions cut 8 bases from V and 4 bases from J, with 12 bases between. CDR1 and CDR2 from the germline V gene are SGHTA and FQGTGA. CDR3 length: 13 residues. In nucleotides, the CDR3 is TGTGCCAGCGGACGGGAGGGGGGAAACACCATATATTTT. Translation: CASGREGGNTIYF.

CDR3 loop: CASSQEVPIGGGRPRDEQFF. The DNA for the CDR3 is TGCGCCAGCAGCCAAGAAGTCCCGATCGGGGGCGGGAGGCCTCGGGATGAGCAGTTCTTC. The V gene is TRBV4-3, the J gene TRBJ2-1, with 8 bases fitting TRBD2. The CDR3 is 20 amino acids. Germline CDR1 and CDR2: LGHNA and YSLEER. J was trimmed by 8 bases and V by 0 bases; bases with no gene match: 21.

Only a few counts were recorded for this clone. The V and J genes are TRBV6-5 and TRBJ2-5, with 8 bases fitting TRBD2. This CDR3 is 14 amino acids long. The germline V gene encodes CDR1 MNHEY and CDR2 SVGAGI. The V gene end was trimmed by 9 bases and the J gene end by 5 bases; junction bases not matched to a gene: 11. The CDR3 reads CARTVAGSNETQYF. The DNA for the CDR3 is TGTGCCAGAACGGTAGCGGGATCGAATGAGACCCAGTACTTC.

The chain links TRBV5-1 to TRBJ2-7; perhaps TRBD2 as D (6 bases). This CDR3 contains 15 residues. CDR1 and CDR2 from the germline V gene are SGHRS and YFSETQ. V lost 6 bases and J 4 bases, leaving 20 bases between the germline ends. The CDR3 DNA is TGCGCCAGCACCCGGACCGGGACTTCTGTATACGAGCAGTACTTC. This encodes CASTRTGTSVYEQYF.

The CDR3 here is CASERDSYNEQFF. CDR3 sequence (DNA): TGTGCCAGTGAGAGGGATTCCTACAATGAGCAGTTCTTC. The rearrangement joins TRBV2 to TRBJ2-1; weak D call: TRBD2 (5 bases). Germline values: CDR1 SNHLY, CDR2 FYNNEI. The CDR3 consists of 13 residues. Trimming stripped 9 bases from V and 1 base from J, with 10 bases between.

This CDR3 reads CASRDMDNQPQHF. The CDR3 region has the DNA TGTGCCAGCAGGGACATGGACAATCAGCCCCAGCATTTT. V and J are TRBV2 and TRBJ1-5; D may be TRBD1 (5 bases). Germline-derived CDR1 and CDR2 are SNHLY and FYNNEI. This CDR3 has 13 amino acids. Trimming took 6 bases from V and 3 from J, leaving 9 bases between them.

V is TRBV6-1 and J is TRBJ2-3; no definite D call. This CDR3 comprises 14 residues. Trimming stripped 1 base from V and 3 bases from J, with 8 bases between. Germline V lookup: CDR1 MNHNS, CDR2 SASEGT. As DNA, the CDR3 is TGTGCCAGCAGTGAAGGGGTACTAACAGATACGCAGTATTTT. Protein product: CASSEGVLTDTQYF.

The gene calls are TRBV25-1 and TRBJ2-7; 8 bases are shared with TRBD1. CDR3 size: 15 residues. Germline CDR1 is MGHDK and CDR2 is SYGVNS. J lost 0 bases, V lost 4 bases, and 5 bases had no gene match. CDR3 in DNA: TGTGCCAGCAGTGGGACAGGGCGGAACTCCTACGAGCAGTACTTC. Translated, it gives CASSGTGRNSYEQYF.

The chain combines TRBV4-3 with TRBJ2-2, with TRBD1 identical over 7 bases. Germline assignment: CDR1 LGHNA and CDR2 YSLEER. Trimming removed 4 bases from V and 5 bases from J; junction bases left unmatched: 7. The CDR3 extends over 15 amino acids. The CDR3 spells CASSRHRQGTGELFF. CDR3 coding DNA: TGCGCCAGCAGCCGGCACCGACAGGGAACCGGGGAGCTGTTTTTT.

The rearrangement links TRBV7-2 to TRBJ2-2, with 9 nucleotides matching TRBD2. Trimming at V came to 6 bases and at J to 4 bases, leaving 9 bases not matched to a gene. There are 16 residues in the CDR3. Germline lookup yields CDR1 SGHTA and CDR2 FQGNSA. Here the CDR3 DNA reads TGTGCCAGCAGTACATGGGGACTAGCTGGCACCGGGGAGCTGTTTTTT. It encodes CASSTWGLAGTGELFF.

The chain is built from TRBV30 and TRBJ2-7; TRBD2 matches 11 bases. There are 14 residues in the CDR3. CDR1 and CDR2 from the germline V gene are GTSNPN and SVGIG (reference sequence). Trimming cost V 3 bases and J 6 bases; bases outside gene matches: 7. The CDR3 DNA reads TGTGCCTGGAGAGTAGCGGGAGGGCCGTTCGAGCAGTACTTC. Residues: CAWRVAGGPFEQYF. Full variable domain (outside the CDR3, taken from reference TRBV30 and TRBJ2-7): SQTIHQWPATLVQPVGSPLSLECTVEGTSNPNLYWYRQAAGRGLQLLFYSVGIGQISSEVPQNLSASRPQDRQFILSSKKLLLSDSGFYLCAWRVAGGPFEQYFGPGTRLTVT.

The V and J genes are TRBV5-1 and TRBJ2-1, with D possibly matching TRBD2 (5 bases). From germline, CDR1 is SGHRS and CDR2 YFSETQ. This CDR3 has 16 amino acids. V was cut by 0 bases and J by 12 bases, with 22 bases left in between. The CDR3 DNA reads as TGCGCCAGCAGCTTGGCCGTTGAGGCTAGCCCTCGGGGGCAGTTCTTC. The encoded protein is CASSLAVEASPRGQFF.

The chain combines TRBV28 with TRBJ2-1, with 12 bases aligning to TRBD2. This CDR3 has 20 amino acids. J was trimmed by 6 bases and V by 4 bases; bases with no gene match: 19. The germline CDR1 and CDR2 sequences are MDHEN and SYDVKM. CDR3 sequence (DNA): TGTGCCAGCAGTTCCCTCACCCTGACTAGCGGGAGAGGAGCTAGCAATGAGCAGTTCTTC. Encoded protein: CASSSLTLTSGRGASNEQFF.

V and J are TRBV7-7 and TRBJ2-6, with 9 bases matching TRBD1. The CDR3 loop spans 19 amino acids. Germline V lookup: CDR1 SSHAT, CDR2 FNYEAQ (reference sequence). V shed 5 bases, J shed 0 bases, and the junction held 11 bases outside the gene matches. The CDR3 coding sequence is TGTGCCAGCAGCCCCCAAACCGGGACAGGGAGCTCTGGGGCCAACGTCCTGACTTTC. Residues: CASSPQTGTGSSGANVLTF. Looking up the rest from reference TRBV7-7 and TRBJ2-6 gives the full variable domain: GAGVSQSPRYKVTKRGQDVTLRCDPISSHATLYWYQQALGQGPEFLTYFNYEAQPDKSGLPSDRFSAERPEGSISTLTIQRTEQRDSAMYRCASSPQTGTGSSGANVLTFGAGSRLTVL.

The chain uses TRBV29-1 and TRBJ2-7; perhaps TRBD1 as D (6 bases). Between the trimmed V and J ends, which lost 4 bases and 3 bases, there was a span of 10 bases. CDR1 and CDR2 from the germline V gene are SQVTM and ANQGSEA. This CDR3 is built from 12 residues. CDR3 nucleotide sequence: TGCAGCGTTGTCGGCAGGGGCTACGAGCAGTACTTC. Residues: CSVVGRGYEQYF.

The chain employs TRBV2 and TRBJ1-2; D might be TRBD1 (5 bases). Trimming stripped 6 bases from V and 8 bases from J, with 16 bases between. Germline CDR1 is SNHLY and CDR2 is FYNNEI. There are 13 residues in the CDR3. The CDR3 loop reads CASSVRDSSGYTF. The DNA of the CDR3 is TGTGCCAGCAGCGTTCGTGACAGTAGCGGCTACACCTTC.

The chain joins TRBV11-1 to TRBJ2-7; 10 bases fit TRBD2. The CDR3 runs to 13 residues. Germline V gene sequence: CDR1 SGHAT, CDR2 FQDESV (reference sequence). The V gene end was trimmed by 5 bases and the J gene end by 7 bases; junction bases not matched to a gene: 5. The CDR3 loop reads CASSLLAGKEQYF. CDR3 bases: TGTGCCAGCAGCCTACTAGCGGGAAAGGAGCAGTACTTC.

The chain combines TRBV7-6 with TRBJ2-1; 11 nucleotides match TRBD2. J was trimmed by 9 bases and V by 5 bases; bases with no gene match: 12. The V gene's germline CDR1 is SGHVS and CDR2 FNYEAQ. The CDR3 covers 16 residues. The CDR3 protein is CASSITLAGGMGEQFF. The CDR3 region has the DNA TGTGCCAGCAGCATCACTCTAGCGGGAGGTATGGGTGAGCAGTTCTTC.

The chain combines TRBV5-4 with TRBJ2-5; D may be TRBD2 (7 bases). The V end lost 0 bases, the J end lost 9 bases, and 24 bases lay between the germline ends. The CDR3 loop spans 17 amino acids. Germline V gene data show CDR1 as SGHNT and CDR2 as YYREEE (reference sequence). The CDR3: CASSLESGGAGGRAQYF. The CDR3 nucleotides are TGTGCCAGCAGCTTGGAATCGGGGGGCGCGGGTGGTAGGGCCCAGTACTTC.

The rearrangement joins TRBV28 to TRBJ1-5; 7 bases align to TRBD1. The germline gives CDR1 MDHEN, CDR2 SYDVKM. J gave up 7 bases and V 7 bases, and 13 bases lay outside the gene matches. The CDR3 covers 15 residues. The CDR3 reads CASTSGAGTAQPQHF. The CDR3 DNA sequence: TGTGCCAGCACATCAGGGGCAGGGACAGCGCAGCCCCAGCATTTT.

This clone has just one count. V gene TRBV5-1 combines with J gene TRBJ2-5; 8 bases map to TRBD2. Germline V gene data show CDR1 as SGHRS and CDR2 as YFSETQ. The CDR3 covers 15 residues. V dropped 4 bases and J dropped 4; count of bases not matched to a gene: 9. CDR3 in DNA: TGCGCCAGCAGCCGGCTCGAGCGGGAGCGAGAGACCCAGTACTTC. Translated, it gives CASSRLERERETQYF.

The V call is TRBV9, the J call TRBJ2-1, with TRBD2 matching over 7 bases. The CDR3 spans 17 residues. V was clipped by 3 bases and J by 7 bases; unmatched bases: 16. The germline CDR1 and CDR2 sequences are SGDLS and YYNGEE. The CDR3 is CASSASPGLVGSNEQFF. DNA of the CDR3: TGTGCCAGCAGCGCGAGCCCTGGACTAGTGGGTAGTAATGAGCAGTTCTTC.

This clone appeared a single time. The chain has TRBV30 and TRBJ1-1; 11 nucleotides agree with TRBD1. Germline CDR1 is GTSNPN and CDR2 is SVGIG (reference sequence). Losses at the gene ends were 0 bases for V and 4 bases for J; bases not matched to a gene: 7. The CDR3 has 16 residues. The CDR3 sequence: CAWSVGTGTGGTEAFF. The CDR3 nucleotides are TGTGCCTGGAGTGTAGGGACCGGGACAGGGGGCACTGAAGCTTTCTTT. Combining the CDR3 with reference TRBV30 and TRBJ1-1 gives the whole variable domain SQTIHQWPATLVQPVGSPLSLECTVEGTSNPNLYWYRQAAGRGLQLLFYSVGIGQISSEVPQNLSASRPQDRQFILSSKKLLLSDSGFYLCAWSVGTGTGGTEAFFGQGTRLTVV.

The V call is TRBV6-1, the J call TRBJ2-7, with a tentative D call TRBD2 (6 bases). The CDR3 is 14 amino acids. Germline assignment: CDR1 MNHNS and CDR2 SASEGT. The V end lost 0 bases, the J end lost 1 base, and 7 bases lay between the germline ends. The CDR3 sequence: CASSEALASYEQYF. As DNA, the CDR3 is TGTGCCAGCAGTGAAGCTCTAGCGTCCTACGAGCAGTACTTC.

The V and J genes are TRBV6-1 and TRBJ2-7, with D tentatively TRBD1 (7 bases). This CDR3 region has 17 residues. Germline-derived CDR1 and CDR2 are MNHNS and SASEGT. With 0 bases removed from V and 3 bases from J, the gap between germline ends came to 18 bases. The CDR3 here is CASSEASAGQTYYEQYF. CDR3 in DNA: TGTGCCAGCAGTGAAGCGAGTGCGGGACAGACTTACTACGAGCAGTACTTC.